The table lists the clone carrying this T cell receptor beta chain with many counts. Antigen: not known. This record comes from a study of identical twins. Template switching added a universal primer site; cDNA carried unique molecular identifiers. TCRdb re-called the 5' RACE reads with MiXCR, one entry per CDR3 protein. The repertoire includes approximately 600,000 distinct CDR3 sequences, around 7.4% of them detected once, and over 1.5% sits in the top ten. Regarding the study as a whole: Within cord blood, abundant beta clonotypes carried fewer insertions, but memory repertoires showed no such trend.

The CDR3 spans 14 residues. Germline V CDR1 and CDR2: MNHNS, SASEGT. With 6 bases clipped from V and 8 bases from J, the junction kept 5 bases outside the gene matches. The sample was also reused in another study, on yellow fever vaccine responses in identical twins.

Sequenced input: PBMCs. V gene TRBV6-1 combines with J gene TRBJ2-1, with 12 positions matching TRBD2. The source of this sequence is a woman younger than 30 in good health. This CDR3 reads CASRPSGGAYEQFF. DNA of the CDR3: TGTGCCAGCAGACCTAGCGGGGGGGCCTATGAGCAGTTCTTC.